The 10 T cell receptor beta chains reported below all come from one sample, sequenced in a study of T-cell reconstitution after alpha-beta-depleted transplantation in children. Unique molecular identifiers were incorporated into the prepared TCRbeta library. TCRdb reanalysed the PCR reads using MiXCR and keeps one entry per CDR3 protein. The data contain roughly 220,000 distinct CDR3 sequences, about 8.2% of them seen just once; the ten biggest clones take up 35%. The specimen was PBMCs, mostly from graft donor cells, collected 360 days after TCRalphabeta/CD19-depleted stem cell transplant. The receptor set was obtained from a male patient aged 2-10 years who had a stem cell transplant for acute myeloid leukemia, so the T cells may come from the graft donor.

There are many counts of this clonotype. This chain's CDR3 is CAIGAEFYEQYF. CDR3 in DNA: TGTGCCATCGGGGCTGAGTTCTACGAGCAGTACTTC. This sequence joins TRBV10-3 and TRBJ2-7, with D possibly matching TRBD1 (5 bases). V lost 8 bases and J 3 bases, leaving 11 bases between the germline ends. Germline V CDR1 and CDR2: ENHRY, SYGVKD. This CDR3 comprises 12 residues.

The V and J genes are TRBV10-3 and TRBJ2-3; no reliable D call. The V end lost 7 bases, the J end lost 14 bases, and 16 bases lay between the germline ends. Per germline, CDR1 ENHRY and CDR2 SYGVKD. CDR3 size: 11 residues. For the CDR3, the DNA is TGTGCCATCACCGACGGTGTGGATGCGTATTTT. It specifies CAITDGVDAYF.

The chain is built from TRBV6-1 and TRBJ1-6, with a possible D match to TRBD1 (5 bases). Trimming removed 8 bases at V and 7 bases at J, with 12 bases between. CDR1 MNHNS and CDR2 SASEGT come from the germline V gene. CDR3 length: 13 amino acids. The CDR3 sequence is CASLVTGNSPLHF. CDR3 DNA: TGTGCCAGCCTAGTAACAGGCAATTCACCCCTCCACTTT.

This clonotype has at least ten counts. V usage is TRBV5-6 and J usage is TRBJ2-7; TRBD1 matches at 7 bases. The germline V gene has CDR1 SGHDT and CDR2 YYEEEE. The CDR3 is made up of 13 amino acids. V gave up 3 bases and J gave up 0 bases; unmatched junction bases: 0. The CDR3: CASSWDSSYEQYV. The CDR3, as DNA: TGTGCCAGCAGCTGGGACAGCTCCTACGAGCAGTACGTC.

This clonotype was detected many times. V and J are TRBV6-5 and TRBJ2-3, with no clear D. V lost 2 bases and J lost 2, with 14 bases in between. CDR1 and CDR2 from the germline V gene are MNHEY and SVGAGI. The CDR3 is 16 residues long. The CDR3 DNA reads as TGTGCCAGCAGTTACGCGACTCACCCCACCACAGATACGCAGTATTTT. As protein: CASSYATHPTTDTQYF.

The chain couples TRBV12-3 or TRBV12-4 to TRBJ1-2; D is uncertain. This CDR3 is 12 amino acids long. V lost 3 bases, J lost 8 bases, and 10 bases lay in between. Written as DNA, the CDR3 is TGTGCCAGCAGTTTTTGGGTCAAGGGCTACACCTTC. It codes for CASSFWVKGYTF.

The gene calls are TRBV12-3 or TRBV12-4 and TRBJ2-7; 10 nucleotides match TRBD2. V dropped 6 bases and J dropped 3; count of bases not matched to a gene: 14. CDR3 size: 17 residues. The CDR3 bases are TGTGCCAGCAGCCGGGTTGGGCTAGCGGGAGCCCACTACGAGCAGTACTTC. This translates into CASSRVGLAGAHYEQYF.

Written as DNA, the CDR3 is TGTGCCAGCAGTTTAAAGGTATCAGGGGCCTCCTACAATGAGCAGTTCTTC. Translating gives CASSLKVSGASYNEQFF. The V call is TRBV12-3 or TRBV12-4, the J call TRBJ2-1, with D perhaps TRBD1 (6 bases). The CDR3 extends over 17 amino acids. Between the trimmed V and J ends, which lost 2 bases and 0 bases, there was a span of 14 bases.

This chain joins TRBV28 and TRBJ2-7; possibly TRBD1 for D (6 bases). This CDR3 region has 12 residues. Trimming removed 6 bases at V and 4 bases at J, with 10 bases between. The V gene's germline CDR1 is MDHEN and CDR2 SYDVKM. The CDR3 coding sequence is TGTGCCAGCAGCATAACAGGGTACGAGCAGTACGTC. Residues: CASSITGYEQYV.

This rearrangement joins TRBV6-5 to TRBJ1-1, with 9 bases that match TRBD1. CDR1 is MNHEY and CDR2 is SVGAGI in the germline V gene. The CDR3 is 15 amino acids. The trim removed 0 bases at V and 5 bases at J, leaving 4 bases unmatched. CDR3 in amino acids: CASSYSYGTGTEAFF. The CDR3 DNA sequence: TGTGCCAGCAGTTACTCTTACGGGACAGGGACTGAAGCTTTCTTT.